This TCR beta chain was observed in a study of blood T cell repertoires in COVID-19 (dated by TCRdb to 2018 to 2021). For the study in its entirety: The collaborator samples originated in the United States, Italy and Spain and spanned the acute and convalescent phases of COVID-19. Where available, HLA class I and class II types were taken from metadata supplied by the sample provider and were not determined by assay-based typing. The repertoires were released in a freely available public database intended as a resource for research on the immune response to SARS-CoV-2. Sample metadata almost always included a de-identified subject ID, COVID-19 status, age in years and sex. Samples were obtained from the ongoing ImmuneRACE study (first 160 participants) and from some 1,300 subjects provided by 6 global collaborators. The material from the prospective study consisted of cDNA or gDNA derived from T cells, B-cell-depleted T cells, or PBMCs. Subjects who had been exposed to COVID-19, were actively infected with it, or had recovered from it provided the deeply sampled blood TCRbeta repertoires that made up the dataset.

For CDR1 and CDR2, the germline V gene (reference sequence) lists SGHKS and YYEKEE. The CDR3 goes from the cysteine to the phenylalanine over 13 residues. The CDR3 DNA has 39 bases and is translated from base 1. Relative to germline, V is 1 base shorter and J is 6 bases shorter, with 10 bases between their ends. Collaborating institutions collected whole blood in K2EDTA tubes following their own protocols. For TCRbeta analysis, collaborator samples were shipped as frozen whole blood, as isolated PBMCs, or as DNA extracted from either sample type. The immunoSEQ Assay, a bias-controlled multiplex PCR, was used to amplify TCRbeta CDR3 regions from genomic DNA. The authors' pipeline ran thus. Nucleated cell counts per sample were estimated from amplification of reference gene primers within the assay. To quantify the absolute abundance of each unique TCRbeta CDR3 rearrangement, sequence reads were collapsed and filtered. For each sample, productive Simpson clonality was calculated by taking the square root of Simpson's diversity index across productive rearrangements. The source is immuneACCESS, and TCRdb retained only in-frame sequences with V and J called. Part of the clones is not carried over; for the studies checked, unresolved V genes explain less than half of this, and the remainder is unexplained. Clone size and the V and J calls come from that table; the DNA yielded D and trimming. A total of a few hundred thousand clones appear in this sample, approximately 86% of them only once. The ten largest clonotypes hold 3% of the sample.

Results the study describes overall, beyond this receptor: The amount of clinical and demographic metadata varied by source and participant and was provided uncurated.

With regard to this clone: Its antigen remains undetermined. No much larger clone exists at a distance of one base, and base qualities are not known.

Sequencing was done on a sample of peripheral blood. The chain joins TRBV5-5 to TRBJ1-1, and TRBD1 may be the D gene, going by 5 matching bases. The receptor was isolated from a man aged 55 to 70 with acute or convalescent COVID-19. The CDR3 in this case is CASSLYDSSEAFF. The nucleotides are TGTGCCAGCAGCTTGTACGACAGTTCTGAAGCTTTCTTT.